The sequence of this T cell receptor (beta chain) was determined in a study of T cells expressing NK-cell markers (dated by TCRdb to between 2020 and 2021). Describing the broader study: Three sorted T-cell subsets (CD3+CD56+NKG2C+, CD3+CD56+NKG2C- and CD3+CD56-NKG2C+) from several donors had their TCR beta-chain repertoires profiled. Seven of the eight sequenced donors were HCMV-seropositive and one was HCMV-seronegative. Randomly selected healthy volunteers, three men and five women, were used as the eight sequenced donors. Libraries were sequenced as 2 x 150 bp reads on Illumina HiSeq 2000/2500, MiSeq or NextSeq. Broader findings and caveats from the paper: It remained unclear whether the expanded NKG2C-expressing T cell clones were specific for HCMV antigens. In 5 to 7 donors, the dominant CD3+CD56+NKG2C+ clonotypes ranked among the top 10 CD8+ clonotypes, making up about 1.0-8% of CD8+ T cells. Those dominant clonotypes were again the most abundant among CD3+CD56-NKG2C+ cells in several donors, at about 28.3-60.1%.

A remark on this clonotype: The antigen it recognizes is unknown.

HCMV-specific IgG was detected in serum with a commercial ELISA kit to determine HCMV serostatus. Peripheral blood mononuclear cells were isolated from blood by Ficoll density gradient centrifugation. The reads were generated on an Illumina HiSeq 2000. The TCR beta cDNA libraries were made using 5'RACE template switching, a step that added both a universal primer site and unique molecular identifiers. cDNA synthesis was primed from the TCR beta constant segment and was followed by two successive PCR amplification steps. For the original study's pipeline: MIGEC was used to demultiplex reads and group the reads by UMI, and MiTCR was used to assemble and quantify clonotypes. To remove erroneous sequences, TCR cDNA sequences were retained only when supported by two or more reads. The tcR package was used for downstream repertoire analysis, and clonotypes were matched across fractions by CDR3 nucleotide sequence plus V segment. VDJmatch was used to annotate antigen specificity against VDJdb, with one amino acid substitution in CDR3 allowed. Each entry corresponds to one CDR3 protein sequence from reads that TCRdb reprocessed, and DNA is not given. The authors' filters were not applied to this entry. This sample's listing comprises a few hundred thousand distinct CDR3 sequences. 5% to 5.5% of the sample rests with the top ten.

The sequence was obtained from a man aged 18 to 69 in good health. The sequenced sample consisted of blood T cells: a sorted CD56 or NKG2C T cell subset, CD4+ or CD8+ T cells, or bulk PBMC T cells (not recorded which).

This receptor carries the CDR3 CASSLDRGRTDTQYF. Rearrangement joined TRBV5-1 to TRBJ2-3; no DNA is available, so the TRBD1 call from TCRdb remains unchecked. The germline V gene supplies CDR1 SGHRS and CDR2 YFSETQ. There are 15 amino acids in the CDR3, from cysteine to phenylalanine inclusive. Only the protein sequence is given.